A single sample gave rise to the 32 T cell receptor beta chains below, sequenced in a study of cytomegalovirus exposure and HLA in healthy donors. It was with 60 Vbeta and 13 Jbeta primers that the PCR ran. Generated by immunoSEQ multiplex PCR, the TCRdb table keeps only in-frame clones and is missing some. Of around 200,000 clones listed, 65% to 90% are singletons. The sequencing sample was made of PBMCs. The receptors shown here come from a girl aged 2-9 years in good health and CMV-seropositive.

This chain uses TRBV30 with TRBJ2-6; D not certain. Germline CDR1 and CDR2: GTSNPN and SVGIG (reference sequence). Trimming took off 4 bases at V and 8 bases at J, with 6 bases between the two ends. The CDR3 contains 11 residues. The CDR3 reads CAWMAPNVLTF. In DNA form, the CDR3 reads TGTGCCTGGATGGCTCCCAACGTCCTGACTTTC.

The rearrangement links TRBV30 to TRBJ2-1; 11 bases map to TRBD1. This CDR3 is built from 16 residues. V shed 5 bases and J 7 bases; nucleotides not matched to a gene: 13. Germline values: CDR1 GTSNPN, CDR2 SVGIG (reference sequence). This chain's CDR3 is CAWGLGGQGVVNEQFF. The CDR3 DNA reads TGTGCCTGGGGCCTAGGGGGACAGGGGGTTGTGAATGAGCAGTTCTTC.

The gene calls are TRBV15 and TRBJ1-1, with D uncertain. The V gene lost 1 base and the J gene lost 0 bases, with 9 bases spanning the gap. Germline V gene sequence: CDR1 LNHNV, CDR2 YYDKDF (reference sequence). The CDR3 runs 15 residues. CDR3 region: CATSRVPGMNTEAFF. The CDR3 DNA sequence: TGTGCCACCAGCAGAGTGCCAGGCATGAACACTGAAGCTTTCTTT.

The chain couples TRBV2 to TRBJ2-2; TRBD1 matches at 7 bases. Per the germline V gene, CDR1 is SNHLY and CDR2 is FYNNEI. This CDR3 has 15 amino acids. V was pared by 2 bases and J by 2 bases, with 2 bases of the junction left unmatched. CDR3 in amino acids: CASSENRGNTGELFF. The CDR3 region has the DNA TGTGCCAGCAGTGAAAACAGGGGCAACACCGGGGAGCTGTTTTTT.

The V call is TRBV5-1, the J call TRBJ2-3; maybe TRBD1 (6 bases). Germline V CDR1 and CDR2: SGHRS, YFSETQ. The CDR3 contains 16 residues. Deletions cut 4 bases from V and 4 bases from J, with 19 bases between. The CDR3 reads CASSGGTPIGADTQYF. In DNA, the CDR3 is TGCGCCAGCAGCGGTGGGACACCTATCGGGGCAGATACGCAGTATTTT. The entire variable domain, with the rest obtained from reference TRBV5-1 and TRBJ2-3, is as follows: KAGVTQTPRYLIKTRGQQVTLSCSPISGHRSVSWYQQTPGQGLQFLFEYFSETQRNKGNFPGRFSGRQFSNSRSEMNVSTLELGDSALYLCASSGGTPIGADTQYFGPGTRLTVL.

The chain recombines TRBV20-1 with TRBJ1-4; no clear D gene. V lost 6 bases, J lost 7 bases, and 9 bases lay in between. CDR1 and CDR2 (germline): DFQATT, SNEGSKA (reference sequence). This CDR3 contains 11 residues. CDR3 residues: CSASSLEKLFF. In DNA, the CDR3 is TGCAGTGCAAGTAGTCTTGAAAAACTGTTTTTT.

The rearrangement joins TRBV2 to TRBJ2-2, with 8 nucleotides matching TRBD1. The CDR3 runs 13 residues. Germline CDR1 is SNHLY and CDR2 is FYNNEI. V dropped 4 bases and J dropped 6; count of bases not matched to a gene: 1. The CDR3 spells CASSGDRPGELFF. DNA of the CDR3: TGTGCCAGCAGTGGGGACAGGCCCGGGGAGCTGTTTTTT.

The J gene is TRBJ2-5, the V gene TRBV5-1; the match to TRBD2 covers 8 bases. Germline V CDR1 and CDR2: SGHRS, YFSETQ. V dropped 3 bases and J dropped 5; count of bases not matched to a gene: 9. The CDR3 is made up of 15 amino acids. CDR3: CASSSGTSQGETQYF. CDR3 nucleotide sequence: TGCGCCAGCAGCTCCGGGACTAGTCAAGGGGAGACCCAGTACTTC.

This clone was recorded once. The chain recombines TRBV6-1 with TRBJ2-1; maybe TRBD1 (5 bases). The V and J ends lost 1 base and 6 bases respectively, with 10 bases between them. CDR1 and CDR2 (germline): MNHNS, SASEGT. This CDR3 comprises 14 residues. CDR3 residues: CASSEVPGINEQFF. The CDR3 bases are TGTGCCAGCAGTGAAGTCCCAGGGATCAATGAGCAGTTCTTC.

This sequence joins TRBV27 and TRBJ2-3, with 7 bases matching TRBD2. Trimming cost V 2 bases and J 2 bases; bases outside gene matches: 7. The CDR3 extends over 16 amino acids. CDR1 and CDR2 from the germline V gene are MNHEY and SMNVEV (reference sequence). This CDR3 reads CASSLEAGLITDTQYF. CDR3 in DNA: TGTGCCAGCAGTTTAGAAGCGGGACTAATCACAGATACGCAGTATTTT.

The sample holds a few counts of this clone. The chain is built from TRBV6-5 and TRBJ2-7; D is perhaps TRBD1 (6 bases). Trimming removed 9 bases at V and 0 bases at J, with 9 bases between. The CDR3 sequence is 12 residues long. The germline gives CDR1 MNHEY, CDR2 SVGAGI. CDR3 nucleotide sequence: TGTGCCAGAATAGGGGGCTCCTACGAGCAGTACTTC. It yields the protein CARIGGSYEQYF.

CDR3 in amino acids: CASSSGGSPPPHEQFF. CDR3 bases: TGTGCCAGCAGCTCAGGGGGGAGTCCACCCCCCCATGAGCAGTTCTTC. V usage is TRBV27 and J usage is TRBJ2-1, with D perhaps TRBD1 (7 bases). CDR3 length equals 16 residues. V was shortened by 6 bases and J by 8 bases, with 23 bases between the two germline ends. Looked up from germline, CDR1 is MNHEY and CDR2 is SMNVEV (reference sequence).

This sequence joins TRBV28 and TRBJ1-1; D perhaps matches TRBD1 (6 bases). Germline V gives CDR1 MDHEN, CDR2 SYDVKM. The CDR3 is 13 amino acids. Trimming removed 5 bases from V and 5 bases from J, with 12 bases in between. Here the CDR3 reads CASSRTAATEAFF. The CDR3 coding sequence is TGTGCCAGCAGTCGGACAGCCGCGACTGAAGCTTTCTTT.

This clone has just a few counts. The chain combines TRBV27 with TRBJ2-2; D remains ambiguous. The CDR3 contains 13 residues. V was shortened by 1 base and J by 8 bases, with 8 bases between the two germline ends. The germline gives CDR1 MNHEY, CDR2 SMNVEV (reference sequence). The CDR3 loop is CASSLFETGELFF. CDR3 nucleotides: TGTGCCAGCAGTTTATTCGAGACAGGGGAGCTGTTTTTT.

This clone appeared once. The V and J genes are TRBV2 and TRBJ1-2; D unclear. CDR3 length: 13 amino acids. CDR1 SNHLY and CDR2 FYNNEI come from the germline V gene. V was shortened by 2 bases and J by 4 bases, with 8 bases between the two germline ends. The CDR3 bases are TGTGCCAGCAGTGAACCGTCGGGCTATGGCTACACCTTC. Amino acid sequence: CASSEPSGYGYTF.

The chain uses TRBV30 and TRBJ2-5; 9 bases match TRBD2. The J segment lost 1 base and the V segment lost 0 bases, leaving 3 bases of the junction unmatched. The CDR3 contains 15 residues. Germline CDR1 GTSNPN, CDR2 SVGIG (reference sequence). This CDR3 is CAWSVGTSSQETQYF. CDR3 sequence (DNA): TGTGCCTGGAGTGTGGGGACTAGCAGCCAAGAGACCCAGTACTTC.

The chain is built from TRBV6-4 and TRBJ2-1; TRBD1 aligns across 7 bases. Germline V lookup: CDR1 MRHNA, CDR2 SNTAGT. The junction had 7 bases not matched to a gene; V was cut back by 5 bases and J by 6 bases. The CDR3 consists of 14 residues. The CDR3 here is CASSPQGTGNEQFF. The CDR3 DNA sequence: TGTGCCAGCAGTCCACAGGGGACCGGCAATGAGCAGTTCTTC.

CDR3: CASSELGRAGNEQYF. CDR3 bases: TGTGCCAGCAGTGAATTGGGCAGAGCCGGCAACGAGCAGTACTTC. The chain combines TRBV6-1 with TRBJ2-7; D is undetermined. In germline, CDR1 is MNHNS, CDR2 SASEGT. Trimming stripped 2 bases from V and 5 bases from J, with 16 bases between. This CDR3 has 15 amino acids.

This clone was observed a single time. This chain links TRBV5-4 with TRBJ2-7; 7 bases match TRBD1. This CDR3 has 13 amino acids. The germline gives CDR1 SGHNT, CDR2 YYREEE (reference sequence). With 3 bases clipped from V and 4 bases from J, the junction kept 4 bases outside the gene matches. The CDR3 DNA reads TGTGCCAGCAGCTCAGGGGGTATGTACGAGCAGTACTTC. Its protein product is CASSSGGMYEQYF.

The chain employs TRBV6-1 and TRBJ2-7; a weak D match, TRBD2 (6 bases). The CDR3 runs 15 residues. V was pared by 6 bases and J by 5 bases, with 20 bases between. CDR1 and CDR2 from the germline V gene are MNHNS and SASEGT. CDR3 bases: TGTGCCAGCAGCTATCCCGGCCCCCGCGGGGACGAGCAGTACTTC. It specifies CASSYPGPRGDEQYF.

The chain uses TRBV4-1 and TRBJ2-4; TRBD2 matches at 7 bases. The germline V gene has CDR1 MGHRA and CDR2 YSYEKL. V shed 5 bases and J 1 base; nucleotides not matched to a gene: 14. This CDR3 is built from 18 residues. The CDR3 loop is CASSRSGERGFAKNIQYF. CDR3 DNA: TGCGCCAGCAGCAGGAGCGGGGAGCGGGGATTTGCCAAAAACATTCAGTACTTC.

This chain uses TRBV6-1 with TRBJ2-5, with 9 positions matching TRBD2. This CDR3 comprises 17 residues. The V and J ends lost 2 bases and 2 bases, in that order; junction bases with no gene match: 9. Germline V gives CDR1 MNHNS, CDR2 SASEGT. The CDR3 coding sequence is TGTGCCAGCAGTGAAATGAGACTAGCGGAACCTCAAGAGACCCAGTACTTC. It is translated as CASSEMRLAEPQETQYF.

This chain connects TRBV30 to TRBJ1-3; 9 bases map to TRBD1. CDR1 and CDR2 (germline): GTSNPN, SVGIG (reference sequence). After removal of 7 bases from V and 0 bases from J, the junction contained 1 base not matched to a gene. CDR3 length equals 13 residues. The CDR3 bases are TGTGCCTCGACAGGGGGCTCTGGAAACACCATATATTTT. This gives the protein CASTGGSGNTIYF.

The chain links TRBV28 to TRBJ2-7; D remains ambiguous. This CDR3 region has 13 residues. The germline V gene encodes CDR1 MDHEN and CDR2 SYDVKM. V dropped 2 bases and J dropped 6 bases, with 11 bases sitting between them. The CDR3 region has the DNA TGTGCCAGCAGTTTAATCAGTGGTCGCGAGCAGTACTTC. Residues: CASSLISGREQYF.

The V call is TRBV5-8, the J call TRBJ2-7; 12 nucleotides match TRBD1. V lost 3 bases and J lost 5; bases outside the gene matches: 6. The CDR3 runs 15 residues. Per the germline V gene, CDR1 is SGHTS and CDR2 is YDEGEE. The CDR3 DNA sequence: TGTGCCAGCAGCTACCGGGACAGGGGGCGGAACGAGCAGTACTTC. It encodes CASSYRDRGRNEQYF.

The V gene is TRBV15, the J gene TRBJ2-3; TRBD2 aligns across 14 bases. The CDR3 totals 17 residues. CDR1 is LNHNV, CDR2 YYDKDF, per germline (reference sequence). The V segment lost 1 base and the J segment 5 bases; nucleotides outside the gene matches: 5. CDR3 region: CATSRAWTSGRLDTQYF. The DNA for the CDR3 is TGTGCCACCAGCAGAGCGTGGACTAGCGGGAGGCTAGATACGCAGTATTTT.

This clone showed up just a few times. The J gene is TRBJ2-2, the V gene TRBV10-1; 7 positions match TRBD1. Per the germline V gene, CDR1 is WNHNN and CDR2 is SYGVQD (reference sequence). The CDR3 is 14 amino acids. V shed 2 bases and J 11 bases; nucleotides not matched to a gene: 8. The CDR3 spells CASSETRDSPELFF. CDR3 nucleotides: TGCGCCAGCAGTGAGACCCGGGACAGCCCCGAGCTGTTTTTT.

This clone was detected once. This chain connects TRBV20-1 to TRBJ2-7; D may be TRBD2 (6 bases). Germline V gene sequence: CDR1 DFQATT, CDR2 SNEGSKA (reference sequence). The CDR3 covers 11 residues. V lost 4 bases, J lost 5 bases, and 9 bases lay in between. The CDR3 spells CSAKDYNEQYF. The CDR3 DNA reads TGCAGTGCTAAGGACTACAACGAGCAGTACTTC.

CDR3 bases: TGTGCCACTGGAATGGACAGGGCGGAGACCCAGTACTTC. Protein: CATGMDRAETQYF. This chain joins TRBV6-5 and TRBJ2-5; 8 bases are shared with TRBD1. The CDR3 is made up of 13 amino acids. CDR1 and CDR2 (germline): MNHEY, SVGAGI. The ends lost 10 bases at V and 5 bases at J; junction bases unmatched: 9.

This chain joins TRBV18 and TRBJ2-7, with a weak D call TRBD2 (5 bases). Germline-derived CDR1 and CDR2 are KGHSH and LQKENI. The V end lost 3 bases, the J end lost 0 bases, and 12 bases lay between the germline ends. There are 15 residues in the CDR3. Here the CDR3 reads CASSPVEGSSYEQYF. The CDR3 DNA follows: TGTGCCAGCTCACCGGTGGAAGGGAGCTCCTACGAGCAGTACTTC.

This clone was found a few times. The rearrangement uses TRBV15 and TRBJ1-1, with D unresolved. CDR1 LNHNV and CDR2 YYDKDF come from the germline V gene (reference sequence). Trimming removed 1 base at V and 3 bases at J, with 3 bases between. The CDR3 extends over 12 amino acids. Here the CDR3 DNA reads TGTGCCACCAGCAGAGCGTACACTGAAGCTTTCTTT. It translates to CATSRAYTEAFF.

This chain joins TRBV19 and TRBJ1-1; maybe TRBD1 (6 bases). The CDR3 contains 14 residues. V was trimmed by 6 bases and J by 1 base, leaving 12 bases between them. Per the germline V gene, CDR1 is LNHDA and CDR2 is SQIVND (reference sequence). CDR3 residues: CASSPRGQNTEAFF. In DNA form, the CDR3 reads TGTGCCAGTAGCCCCAGGGGACAGAACACTGAAGCTTTCTTT.